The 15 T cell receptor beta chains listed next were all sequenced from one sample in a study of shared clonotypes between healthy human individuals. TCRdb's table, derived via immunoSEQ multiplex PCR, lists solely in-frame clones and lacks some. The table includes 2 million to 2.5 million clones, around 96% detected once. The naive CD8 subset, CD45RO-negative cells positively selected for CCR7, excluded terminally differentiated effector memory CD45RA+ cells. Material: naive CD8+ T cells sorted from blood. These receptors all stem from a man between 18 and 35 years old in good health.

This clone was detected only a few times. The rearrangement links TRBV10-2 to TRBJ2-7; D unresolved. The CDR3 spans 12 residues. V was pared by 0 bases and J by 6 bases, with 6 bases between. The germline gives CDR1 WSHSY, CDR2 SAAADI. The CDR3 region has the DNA TGCGCCAGCAGTGAGTCTGCGCTCGAGCAGTACTTC. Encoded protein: CASSESALEQYF.

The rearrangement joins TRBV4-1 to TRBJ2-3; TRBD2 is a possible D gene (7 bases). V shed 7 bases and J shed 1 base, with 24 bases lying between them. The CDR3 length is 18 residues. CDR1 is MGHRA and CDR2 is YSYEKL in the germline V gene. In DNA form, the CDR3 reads TGCGCCAGCAAGCAAGGGGGAGGGGTCCAACAGGGCACAGATACGCAGTATTTT. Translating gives CASKQGGGVQQGTDTQYF.

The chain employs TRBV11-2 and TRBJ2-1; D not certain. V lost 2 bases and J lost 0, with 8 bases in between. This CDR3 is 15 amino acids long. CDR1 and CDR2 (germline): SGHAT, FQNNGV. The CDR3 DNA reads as TGTGCCAGCAGCTTAACGCCGGGCTCCTACAATGAGCAGTTCTTC. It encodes CASSLTPGSYNEQFF.

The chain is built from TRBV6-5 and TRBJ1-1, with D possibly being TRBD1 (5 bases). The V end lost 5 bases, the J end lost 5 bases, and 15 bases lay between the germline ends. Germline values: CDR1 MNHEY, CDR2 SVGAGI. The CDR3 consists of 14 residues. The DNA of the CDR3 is TGTGCCAGCAGTAGCGACAGCCCGGGGACTGAAGCTTTCTTT. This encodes CASSSDSPGTEAFF.

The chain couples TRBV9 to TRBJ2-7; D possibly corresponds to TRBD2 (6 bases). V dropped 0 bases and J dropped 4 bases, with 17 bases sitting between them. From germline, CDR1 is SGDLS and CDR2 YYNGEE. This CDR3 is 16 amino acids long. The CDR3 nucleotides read TGTGCCAGCAGCGTAGGTTGGGACTCGCCACTATACGAGCAGTACTTC. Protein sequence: CASSVGWDSPLYEQYF.

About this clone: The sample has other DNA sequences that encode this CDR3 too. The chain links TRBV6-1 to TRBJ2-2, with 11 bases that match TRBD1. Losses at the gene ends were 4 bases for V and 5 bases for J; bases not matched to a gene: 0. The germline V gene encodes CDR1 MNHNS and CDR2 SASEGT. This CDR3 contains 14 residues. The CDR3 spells CASSGDRGTGELFF. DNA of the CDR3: TGTGCCAGCAGTGGGGACAGGGGGACCGGGGAGCTGTTTTTT.

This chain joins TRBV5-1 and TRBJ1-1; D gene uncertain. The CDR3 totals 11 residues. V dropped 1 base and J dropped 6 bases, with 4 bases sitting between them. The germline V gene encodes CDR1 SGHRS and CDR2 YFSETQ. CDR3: CASSLQSEAFF. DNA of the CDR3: TGCGCCAGCAGCTTGCAGTCTGAAGCTTTCTTT.

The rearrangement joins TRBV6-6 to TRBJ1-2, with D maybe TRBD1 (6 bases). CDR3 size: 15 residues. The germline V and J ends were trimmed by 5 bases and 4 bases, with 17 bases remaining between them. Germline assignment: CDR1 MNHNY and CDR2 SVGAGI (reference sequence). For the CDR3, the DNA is TGTGCCAGCAGTCCTACAAAGACAGGAAGCTATGGCTACACCTTC. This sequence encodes CASSPTKTGSYGYTF.

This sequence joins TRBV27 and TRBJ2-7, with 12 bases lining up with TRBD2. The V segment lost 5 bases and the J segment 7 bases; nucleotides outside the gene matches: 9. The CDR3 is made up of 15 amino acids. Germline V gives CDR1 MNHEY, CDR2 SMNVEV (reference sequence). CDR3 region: CASSRRLAGVAEQYF. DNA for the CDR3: TGTGCCAGCAGTCGCCGACTAGCGGGAGTGGCTGAGCAGTACTTC.

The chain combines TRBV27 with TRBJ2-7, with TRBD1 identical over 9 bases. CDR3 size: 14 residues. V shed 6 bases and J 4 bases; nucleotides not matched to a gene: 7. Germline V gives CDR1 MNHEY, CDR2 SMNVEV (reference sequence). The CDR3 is CASRTTGGAYEQYF. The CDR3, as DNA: TGTGCCAGCAGGACCACAGGGGGCGCGTACGAGCAGTACTTC.

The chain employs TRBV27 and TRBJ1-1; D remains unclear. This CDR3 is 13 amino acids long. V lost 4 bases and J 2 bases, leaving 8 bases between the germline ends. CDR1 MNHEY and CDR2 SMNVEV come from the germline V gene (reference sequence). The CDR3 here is CASSYSPNTEAFF. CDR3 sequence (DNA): TGTGCCAGCAGTTACAGTCCTAACACTGAAGCTTTCTTT.

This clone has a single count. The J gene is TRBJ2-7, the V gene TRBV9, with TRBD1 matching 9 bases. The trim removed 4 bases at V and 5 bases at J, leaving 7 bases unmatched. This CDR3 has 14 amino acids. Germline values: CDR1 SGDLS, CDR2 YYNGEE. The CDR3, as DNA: TGTGCCAGCAGCATCACAGGGGGCTGGGACGAGCAGTACTTC. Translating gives CASSITGGWDEQYF.

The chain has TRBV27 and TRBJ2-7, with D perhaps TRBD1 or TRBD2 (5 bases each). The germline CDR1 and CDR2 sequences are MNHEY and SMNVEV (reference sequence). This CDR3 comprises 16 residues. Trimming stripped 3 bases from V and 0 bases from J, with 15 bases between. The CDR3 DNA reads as TGTGCCAGCAGTTTTAGTAGAGGGGAGAGCTCCTACGAGCAGTACTTC. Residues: CASSFSRGESSYEQYF.

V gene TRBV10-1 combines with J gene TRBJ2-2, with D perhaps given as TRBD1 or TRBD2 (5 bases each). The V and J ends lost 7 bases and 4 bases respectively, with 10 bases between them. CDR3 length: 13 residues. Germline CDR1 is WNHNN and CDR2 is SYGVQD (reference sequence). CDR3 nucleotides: TGCGCCAGCATGTCGGGGACCACCGGGGAGCTGTTTTTT. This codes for CASMSGTTGELFF.

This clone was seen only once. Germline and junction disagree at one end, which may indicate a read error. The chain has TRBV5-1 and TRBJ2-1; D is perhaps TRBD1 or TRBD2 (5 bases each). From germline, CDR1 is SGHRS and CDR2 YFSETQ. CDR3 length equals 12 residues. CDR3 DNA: TGCGCCAGCAGCCCCTGGGGGAATGAGTTGGTCTTC. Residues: CASSPWGNELVF.